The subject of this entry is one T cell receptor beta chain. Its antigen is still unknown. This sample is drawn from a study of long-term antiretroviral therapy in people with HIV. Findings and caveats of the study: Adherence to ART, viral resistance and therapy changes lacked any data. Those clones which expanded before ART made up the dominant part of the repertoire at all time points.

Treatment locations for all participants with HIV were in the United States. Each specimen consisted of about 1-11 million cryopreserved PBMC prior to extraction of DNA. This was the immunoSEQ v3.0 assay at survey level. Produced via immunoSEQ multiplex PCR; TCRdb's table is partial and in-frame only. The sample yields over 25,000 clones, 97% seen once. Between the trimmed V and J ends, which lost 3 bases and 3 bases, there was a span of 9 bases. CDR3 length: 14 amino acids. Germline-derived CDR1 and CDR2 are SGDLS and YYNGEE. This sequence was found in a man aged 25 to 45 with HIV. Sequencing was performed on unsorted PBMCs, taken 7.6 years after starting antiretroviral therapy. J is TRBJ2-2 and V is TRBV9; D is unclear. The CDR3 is CASSGYGYTGELFF. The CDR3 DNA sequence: TGTGCCAGCAGCGGGTACGGGTACACCGGGGAGCTGTTTTTT.